Below, 18 T cell receptor beta chains from the same sample are listed, as sequenced in a study of cytotoxic CD8 clonotypes in ibrutinib-treated CLL. Using immunoSEQ multiplex PCR, the repertoire was profiled, and TCRdb retains in-frame clones only, with some absent. The data hold about 160,000 clones, with roughly 80% observed a single time. Material: PBMCs, obtained after 12 months of ibrutinib treatment. These receptors came from a human donor with chronic lymphocytic leukemia.

This chain connects TRBV28 to TRBJ1-4; 7 positions agree with TRBD1. Germline V lookup: CDR1 MDHEN, CDR2 SYDVKM. The V segment lost 4 bases and the J segment 2 bases; nucleotides outside the gene matches: 7. The CDR3 covers 16 residues. The CDR3 region has the DNA TGTGCCAGCAGTTCAATCCCGGGACAGACTAATGAAAAACTGTTTTTT. Its translation: CASSSIPGQTNEKLFF.

The chain couples TRBV28 to TRBJ1-1, with 7 bases that match TRBD1. The CDR3 length is 15 residues. CDR1 and CDR2 from the germline V gene are MDHEN and SYDVKM. With V trimmed by 3 bases and J by 3 bases, 7 bases remained unmatched. The CDR3 nucleotides are TGTGCCAGCAGTTTGCCGACAGGGAGTGACACTGAAGCTTTCTTT. This gives the protein CASSLPTGSDTEAFF.

V is TRBV6-1 and J is TRBJ1-3; D remains ambiguous. The V gene lost 3 bases and the J gene lost 4 bases, with 16 bases spanning the gap. Germline loops: CDR1 MNHNS, CDR2 SASEGT. The CDR3 consists of 16 residues. CDR3 sequence reads: CASSDLGSLAGNTIYF. As DNA, the CDR3 is TGTGCCAGCAGTGATCTAGGCAGTCTGGCCGGAAACACCATATATTTT.

The chain couples TRBV11-1 to TRBJ1-1; D is ambiguous. Germline V gives CDR1 SGHAT, CDR2 FQDESV (reference sequence). The CDR3 sequence is 14 residues long. Trimming took off 5 bases at V and 4 bases at J, with 14 bases between the two ends. DNA for the CDR3: TGTGCCAGCAGCCCCGACCGAGGGCTCACTGAAGCTTTCTTT. Amino acid sequence: CASSPDRGLTEAFF. Full variable domain (outside the CDR3, taken from reference TRBV11-1 and TRBJ1-1): EAEVAQSPRYKITEKSQAVAFWCDPISGHATLYWYRQILGQGPELLVQFQDESVVDDSQLPKDRFSAERLKGVDSTLKIQPAELGDSAMYLCASSPDRGLTEAFFGQGTRLTVV.

This clone was detected a few times. The gene calls are TRBV7-2 and TRBJ2-3; weak D call: TRBD2 (5 bases). From germline, CDR1 is SGHTA and CDR2 FQGNSA. Trimming removed 4 bases from V and 8 bases from J, with 16 bases in between. This CDR3 spans 14 amino acids. In DNA form, the CDR3 reads TGTGCCAGCAGCTCGCTCGGTGTAGGGAGTACGCAGTATTTT. Its protein is CASSSLGVGSTQYF.

This clone occurred once. The V gene is TRBV7-2, the J gene TRBJ1-5; 9 bases fit TRBD1. Trimming took 4 bases from V and 8 from J; bases not matched to a gene: 12. This CDR3 region has 16 residues. Germline V gene data show CDR1 as SGHTA and CDR2 as FQGNSA. CDR3 DNA: TGTGCCAGCAGCTCGGGGACAGGGAGAAAGGGGGAGCCCCAGCATTTT. Translated: CASSSGTGRKGEPQHF.

V gene TRBV7-2 combines with J gene TRBJ2-5; the match to TRBD1 covers 9 bases. Germline lookup yields CDR1 SGHTA and CDR2 FQGNSA. This CDR3 comprises 16 residues. The junction had 12 bases not matched to a gene; V was cut back by 5 bases and J by 5 bases. In DNA, the CDR3 is TGTGCCAGCAGCGGACCCGGGACAGGGTCGGGGGAGACCCAGTACTTC. Translating gives CASSGPGTGSGETQYF.

The rearrangement joins TRBV29-1 to TRBJ2-1, with 9 bases matching TRBD2. J gave up 4 bases and V 7 bases, and 8 bases lay outside the gene matches. The germline CDR1 and CDR2 sequences are SQVTM and ANQGSEA. The CDR3 runs to 14 residues. The CDR3 nucleotides are TGCAGCGCTGGAGGGCGGGGGGGGTACAATGAGCAGTTCTTC. Protein sequence: CSAGGRGGYNEQFF.

This clone was seen a handful of times. The V gene is TRBV28, the J gene TRBJ2-2, with D uncertain. CDR3 length equals 13 residues. V shed 5 bases and J shed 5 bases, with 9 bases lying between them. The germline CDR1 and CDR2 sequences are MDHEN and SYDVKM. This chain's CDR3 is CASSPVGTGELFF. The CDR3 nucleotides are TGTGCCAGCAGTCCAGTTGGGACCGGGGAGCTGTTTTTT.

The CDR3 DNA is TGCGCCAGCAGCTCCGGACAGGGGGCGGTTACTGAAGCTTTCTTT. Residues: CASSSGQGAVTEAFF. The V gene is TRBV5-1, the J gene TRBJ1-1, with 11 bases matching TRBD1. V lost 3 bases to trimming and J lost 5 bases; unmatched junction nucleotides: 6. CDR1 is SGHRS and CDR2 is YFSETQ in the germline V gene. The CDR3 is made up of 15 amino acids.

The chain carries TRBV29-1 and TRBJ2-3; D may correspond to TRBD1 or TRBD2 (6 bases each). Per germline, CDR1 SQVTM and CDR2 ANQGSEA. V was trimmed by 5 bases and J by 3 bases, leaving 15 bases between them. The CDR3 consists of 14 residues. CDR3 sequence (DNA): TGCAGCGTTTCGAAGGGGGGTGATACAGATACGCAGTATTTT. This translates into CSVSKGGDTDTQYF.

This clone is a singleton in its sample. V gene TRBV28 combines with J gene TRBJ1-2; D remains unclear. Germline loops: CDR1 MDHEN, CDR2 SYDVKM. The CDR3 runs 16 residues. Trimming removed 2 bases from V and 2 bases from J, with 15 bases in between. Written as DNA, the CDR3 is TGTGCCAGCAGTTTAAATTTCCGGGGAGCCAACTATGGCTACACCTTC. Residues: CASSLNFRGANYGYTF.

The V gene is TRBV28, the J gene TRBJ2-7; the D gene could be TRBD1 or TRBD2 (5 bases each). The V gene lost 4 bases and the J gene lost 9 bases, with 28 bases spanning the gap. Germline values: CDR1 MDHEN, CDR2 SYDVKM. This CDR3 region has 17 residues. As DNA, the CDR3 is TGTGCCAGCAGTTCCCCTTACGGAGGCAGGGAACCTATCGGGCAGTACTTC. As protein: CASSSPYGGREPIGQYF.

The chain carries TRBV7-2 and TRBJ2-3, with TRBD2 matching 15 bases. This CDR3 comprises 15 residues. V lost 5 bases and J lost 6; bases outside the gene matches: 3. Germline V CDR1 and CDR2: SGHTA, FQGNSA. Written as DNA, the CDR3 is TGTGCCAGCAGCCGCGGACTAGCGGGAGGGGATACGCAGTATTTT. Translating gives CASSRGLAGGDTQYF.

V is TRBV27 and J is TRBJ2-4; 13 bases align to TRBD2. The junction had 12 bases not matched to a gene; V was cut back by 6 bases and J by 13 bases. Germline assignment: CDR1 MNHEY and CDR2 SMNVEV (reference sequence). This CDR3 is built from 15 residues. CDR3 protein: CASSAAWTSGGEQYF. The CDR3, as DNA: TGTGCCAGCAGCGCCGCTTGGACTAGCGGGGGCGAACAGTACTTC.

The gene calls are TRBV18 and TRBJ1-4; D remains unclear. CDR1 and CDR2 (germline): KGHSH, LQKENI. Trimming took 2 bases from V and 0 from J, leaving 10 bases between them. The CDR3 totals 16 residues. CDR3 in amino acids: CASSPRTESTNEKLFF. The DNA for the CDR3 is TGTGCCAGCTCACCAAGGACGGAATCAACTAATGAAAAACTGTTTTTT.

The chain joins TRBV6-1 to TRBJ1-5, with TRBD1 identical over 8 bases. This CDR3 spans 15 amino acids. The germline V gene encodes CDR1 MNHNS and CDR2 SASEGT. J gave up 5 bases and V 7 bases, and 10 bases lay outside the gene matches. The DNA for the CDR3 is TGTGCCAGCACCCCCGGACAGGGCCCTCATCAGCCCCAGCATTTT. This codes for CASTPGQGPHQPQHF.

The chain carries TRBV7-2 and TRBJ2-7; the match to TRBD2 covers 8 bases. The junction had 2 bases not matched to a gene; V was cut back by 3 bases and J by 1 base. Germline V gene sequence: CDR1 SGHTA, CDR2 FQGNSA. This CDR3 contains 14 residues. CDR3 residues: CASSFRGGSYEQYF. For the CDR3, the DNA is TGTGCCAGCAGCTTTCGGGGGGGGTCCTACGAGCAGTACTTC.